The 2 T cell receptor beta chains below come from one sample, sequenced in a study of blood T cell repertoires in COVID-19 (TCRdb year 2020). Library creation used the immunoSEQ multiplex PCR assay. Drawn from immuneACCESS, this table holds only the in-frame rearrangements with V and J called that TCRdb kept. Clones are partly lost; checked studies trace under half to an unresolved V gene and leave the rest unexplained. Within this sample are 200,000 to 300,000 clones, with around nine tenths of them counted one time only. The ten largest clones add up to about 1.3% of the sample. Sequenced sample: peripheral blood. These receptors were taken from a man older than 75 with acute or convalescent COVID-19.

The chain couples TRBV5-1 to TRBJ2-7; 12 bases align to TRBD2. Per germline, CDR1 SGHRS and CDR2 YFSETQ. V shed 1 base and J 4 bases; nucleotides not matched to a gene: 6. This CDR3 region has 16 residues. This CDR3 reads CASSLSVTSGSYEQYF. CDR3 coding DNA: TGCGCCAGCAGCTTGTCAGTGACTAGCGGGAGTTACGAGCAGTACTTC. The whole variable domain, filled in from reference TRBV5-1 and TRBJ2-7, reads KAGVTQTPRYLIKTRGQQVTLSCSPISGHRSVSWYQQTPGQGLQFLFEYFSETQRNKGNFPGRFSGRQFSNSRSEMNVSTLELGDSALYLCASSLSVTSGSYEQYFGPGTRLTVT.

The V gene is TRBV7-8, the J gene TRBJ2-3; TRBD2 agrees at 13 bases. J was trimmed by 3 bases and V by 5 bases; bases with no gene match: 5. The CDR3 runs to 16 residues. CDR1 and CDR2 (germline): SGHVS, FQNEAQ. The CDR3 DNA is TGTGCCAGCAGCCTCCGACTAGCGGGGGGAACAGATACGCAGTATTTT. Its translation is CASSLRLAGGTDTQYF.